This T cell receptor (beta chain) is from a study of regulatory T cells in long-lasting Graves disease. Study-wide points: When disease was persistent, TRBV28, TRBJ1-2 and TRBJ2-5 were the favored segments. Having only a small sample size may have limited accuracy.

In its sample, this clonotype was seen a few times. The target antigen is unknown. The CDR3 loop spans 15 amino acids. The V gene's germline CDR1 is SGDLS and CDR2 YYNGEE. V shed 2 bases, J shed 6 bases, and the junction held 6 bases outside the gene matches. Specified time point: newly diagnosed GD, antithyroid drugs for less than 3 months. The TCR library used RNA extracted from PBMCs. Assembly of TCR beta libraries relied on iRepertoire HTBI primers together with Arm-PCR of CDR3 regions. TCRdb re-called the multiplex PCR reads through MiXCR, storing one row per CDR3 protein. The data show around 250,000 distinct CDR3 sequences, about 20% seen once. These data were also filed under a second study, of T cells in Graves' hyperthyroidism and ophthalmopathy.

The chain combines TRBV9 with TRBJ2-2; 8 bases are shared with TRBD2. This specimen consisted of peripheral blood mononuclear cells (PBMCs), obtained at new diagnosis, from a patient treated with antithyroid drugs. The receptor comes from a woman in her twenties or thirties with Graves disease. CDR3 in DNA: TGTGCCAGCAGCGTCGTAACGGGGGGGCCCGGGGAGCTGTTTTTT. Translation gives CASSVVTGGPGELFF.